This T cell receptor (delta chain) is drawn from a study of Vδ1+ human thymocytes. General study findings and limits: Thymic TRG and TRD repertoires appeared highly polyclonal. TRD repertoires were essentially private, unlike widely shared TRG clonotypes.

Comment on this clone: Its target is not known.

RNA was extracted from the cells and then reverse transcribed. The CDR3 regions were amplified by multiplex PCR from V-gene primers to a constant-region primer. TCRdb ran CATT on the multiplex PCR reads. The table shows approximately 58,000 delta-chain clones, with approximately 16% occurring only once. The CDR3 has 24 residues. Germline V gene data show CDR1 as TSWWSYY and CDR2 as QGS. The ends were cut back, 3 bases at V and 0 bases at J, with 35 bases in the middle. The chain couples TRDV1 to TRDJ2; D perhaps matches TRDD3 (6 bases). The clonotype originates from a girl under three years old who had congenital heart surgery. The sequenced sample was Vdelta1+ gamma-delta thymocytes from the thymus. Subset noted: FACS-sorted CD3+ TCRalphabeta- TCRVdelta1+ TCRVdelta2- thymocytes. The CDR3 DNA sequence: TGTGCTCTTGGGGACGTGCCTCGGCGCCGAGTCCTCCTTGGGGGGGAGGCTTTGACAGCACAACTCTTCTTT. This sequence encodes CALGDVPRRRVLLGGEALTAQLFF.